This TCR beta chain appears in the sequencing data of a study of graft-versus-host responses after intestinal transplantation. Libraries were prepared by immunoSEQ multiplex PCR; TCRdb keeps only in-frame clonotypes and omits some of them. The sample contains some 96,000 clones, around nine tenths of which appear only once. The V end was cut by 4 bases, the J end by 8 bases, with 12 bases between. Germline CDR1 reads SGHRS; CDR2 reads YFSETQ. The CDR3 length is 12 residues. The V gene is TRBV5-1, the J gene TRBJ1-1; no clear D. This receptor was taken from a human patient who received an intestinal transplant, so some T cells may come from the graft donor. The source was PBMCs, collected about 440 days after intestinal transplant. CDR3 residues: CASSGRNPEAFF. In DNA form, the CDR3 reads TGCGCCAGCAGCGGGAGGAACCCCGAAGCTTTCTTT.